This T cell receptor beta chain was captured by sequencing in a study of cytomegalovirus exposure and HLA in healthy donors (dated by TCRdb to about 2017). Turning to the overall study: An earlier analysis of 587 of the donors reported 250 to 350 Gb of sequence data and 95 million to 130 million unique TCR beta sequences obtained from around 190 million T cells. Besides the first cohort of 500 to 700 subjects, a separate validation cohort made up of over 100 different subjects was used. Several DR-DQ haplotypes were handled as single units for association and clustering because linkage in the cohort was strong. Alongside the repertoire data, information on donor age, sex, ethnicity and CMV serostatus was compiled. Among about 360 genotyped donors of the cohort, an average of approximately 250,000 unique TCR beta nucleotide sequences were sequenced per donor, roughly a sixth of them non-productive. In a later genetic analysis, genome-wide SNP genotypes for about three fifths of the roughly 670 donors were used, and that subset was treated as a discovery cohort. In a later analysis, previously published TCR beta repertoires from hundreds of donors were re-analyzed and high-resolution HLA genotyping was added so that TCR occurrence patterns could be studied. Of the roughly 430 genotyped donors, over 65% fell in the genetic ancestry cluster associated with self-reported Caucasian donors. An early release that covered about 640 HLA-typed donors contained approximately 300 gigabases of sequencing data and 75 million to 100 million unique TCR sequences. Every discovery cohort repertoire had been produced on one sequencing platform. High-throughput TCR immunosequencing, statistical association of individual TCRs with disease status, and machine learning were combined to predict cytomegalovirus infection status. Rather than drawing on any new phenotypic data, the later analysis identified candidate immune exposures from TCR beta sequences and the way those sequences occurred across donors. To decide whether each TCR beta V gene segment behaved as functional or pseudogenic, an earlier analysis of 587 of the donors relied on high-throughput TCR beta sequencing. The aim of the study was to test whether cataloging public T cell receptors could identify signatures of past pathogen exposure. The number of typed donors differed by locus: 629-630 for A, B, C, DRB1 and DQB1; 500 to 550 for DQA1; some 610 for DPA1; and some 450 for DPB1. Both class I and class II loci were covered by HLA typing, at four-digit resolution. The study profiled the T cell repertoires of approximately 700 subjects by immunosequencing and related them to cytomegalovirus serostatus.

In total, roughly 710 healthy bone marrow donors made up the cohort. Cohort members were all nominally healthy when sampled, although unrecorded immune exposures were likely present. The donor was CMV seropositive and belonged to the group of 270 or so seropositive cohort members. Every donor gave a peripheral blood sample, and the peripheral blood mononuclear cells from that sample were used for TCR beta sequencing. The Qiagen DNeasy Blood Extraction Kit was used to extract genomic DNA from the blood cell samples. CDR1 and CDR2 are read off the germline V gene as MDHEN and SYDVKM. The CDR3 covers 17 residues, taking in both the cysteine and the phenylalanine. The sequence is cut down to CDR3 DNA, 51 bases in frame from base 1. V gives up 6 bases and J gives up 0 bases, and the segment between their germline ends measures 18 bases. The receptor library was made with the immunoSEQ multiplex PCR assay. For the multiplex PCR, a mixture combining 60 forward primers for TCR Vbeta segments and 13 reverse primers for TCR Jbeta segments was used. Amplification of the CDR3 region of rearranged TCR beta genes was performed with a multiplex PCR assay on genomic DNA. The Illumina HiSeq System was used to sequence the amplified TCR beta libraries as 87-base-pair reads. In the authors' own workflow: A later analysis counted about 80 million unique TCR beta chains across the 550 to 800 repertoires, and 9 million to 14 million of these chains were shared by at least two donors. A nearest-neighbor algorithm error-corrected the raw reads and collapsed the reads into unique sequences, merging closely related sequences to remove PCR and sequencing errors. V, D and J gene segments were assigned by aligning CDR3 sequences to IMGT reference sequences. Each retained sequence needed at least a six-nucleotide match to both a V gene segment and a J gene segment. Rearrangements were classified as productive when the CDR3 lacked stop codons and remained in frame with V and J, and all other rearrangements were classified as non-productive. CDR3 was defined by IMGT convention, running from the second conserved V-encoded cysteine to the conserved J-encoded phenylalanine. The earlier analysis of about 610 of the donors excluded any sequence lacking an unambiguous match to a single V gene segment. An earlier analysis of fewer than 650 of the donors classified V segments as functional when productive rearrangements were above 56.7% and as segregating when the standard deviation between donors was above 5%. A statistical classification framework was built to diagnose cytomegalovirus status from the catalog of TCR beta chain sequences. In a later analysis, V and J genes were assigned by comparing TCR nucleotide sequences against IMGT/GENE-DB human TR gene sequences. Using the TCRdist pipeline, a later analysis assigned CDR3 sequences along with most-parsimonious VDJ recombination scenarios. In a later analysis, each TCR beta chain was defined by its CDR3 amino acid sequence together with its V-gene family, and reads lacking a unique V-gene family were excluded. As a way to deal with suspected cross-contamination and a sequencing artifact, a later analysis dropped roughly 620 nucleotide sequences that were highly shared and had low generation probability. For each public chain, a later analysis derived a clonal expansion index from normalized ranks of inferred template counts within each repertoire. Generation probabilities in a later analysis came from a VDJ recombination model fitted to out-of-frame rearrangements, and those results were checked against IGoR. In a later analysis, TCR-TCR, TCR-HLA and TCR-CMV co-occurrence was scored with hypergeometric tests, and a repertoire-size bias correction was applied to TCR pairs. A later analysis estimated false discovery rates by permuting HLA or CMV assignments 20 times. A later analysis grouped co-occurring TCRs with DBSCAN, adding TCRdist sequence similarity when clustering within HLA-allele-positive subsets. Co-occurrence clustering excluded repertoires with fewer than 30,000 or more than 120,000 public chains, plus five with anomalous nucleotide sharing. Sourced from immuneACCESS, this table was stored by TCRdb with only in-frame sequences that have V and J called. A share of the clones is absent; for the studies checked, an unresolved V gene accounts for under half, and the remainder has no known explanation. V and J calls and clone size are those listed in that table; D and trimming were worked out from the DNA. The sample table holds 150,000 to 200,000 clones, of which about two thirds were seen once. Together, the top ten hold roughly 4% of the sample.

The study at large found these results: According to a later genetic analysis, donors in an Asian-associated ancestry cluster had fewer N-insertions in productive TCRs than the roughly 700-donor mean. For the cohort, immune exposure information was limited to CMV serostatus. Linkage disequilibrium might explain the correlated functional status among segregating V segments, but an unknown experimental factor could not be excluded. In vitro tests confirmed that a few of the cytomegalovirus-associated TCR beta chains recognize cytomegalovirus antigens. Because some donors lacked HLA typing at each locus, the association tests relied only on the typed subset. Some IMGT-functional V segments, including TRBV6-2 and TRBV6-3, could not be distinguished by the 87-base-pair reads and were therefore excluded. A later analysis found that TCR association rates varied across HLA loci, with DRB1 alleles showing the most associated TCRs and HLA-C alleles the fewest. The authors suggested that the approach could potentially be generalized to other disease states and immunological phenotypes. In both the original and validation cohorts, the classifier was reported to diagnose cytomegalovirus status with high specificity and sensitivity. According to a later analysis, parvovirus B19, influenza, CMV and Epstein-Barr virus appeared linked to several top co-occurrence clusters. The study gave a list of over 150 TCR beta chains associated with cytomegalovirus. When HLA alleles, especially DR and DQ, strongly co-occurred, TCR associations were difficult to assign to individual alleles. Only TCR beta chains were sequenced in this cohort, and the absence of alpha or paired-chain data limited detectable features. A later genetic analysis associated a missense DCLRE1C variant with V-gene and J-gene trimming of TCR beta chains, and an independent cohort replicated the association. The earlier analysis of fewer than 750 of the donors excluded roughly 17 rarely observed V segments, including chromosome 9 orphons, because counts were too low. An earlier analysis of some 590 of the donors showed that most TCR beta V segments appeared in productive rearrangements either about 90% or about 30% of the time, which broadly matched IMGT annotations. Presence/absence analyses assumed roughly uniform sequencing depth across donors, an assumption that may not hold. A later analysis found that most CMV-associated TCR beta chains appeared HLA-restricted, with HLA associations seemingly driven largely by CMV exposure. Compared with equally common non-associated chains, HLA-associated TCR beta chains in a later analysis were more clonally expanded and had lower generation probabilities. Most TCR sequences were observed very rarely across donors, whereas some public TCRs were present in many individuals. A further reported finding was that TCR beta sequences accurately predicted the HLA-A and HLA-B alleles for most subjects in the first cohort. A later analysis associated around 16,000 TCR beta sequences with specific HLA alleles at a false discovery rate of 0.05. A cluster of highly shared sequence variants was judged likely to be a technical artifact of the sequencing pipeline.

In regard to this clone: Its binding antigen is unknown. Base qualities are not recorded, but no much larger clone differs from it by a single base.

Sequenced input: PBMCs. Recombination joined TRBV28 with TRBJ1-5, with the D gene too uncertain to name. The clonotype comes from a woman under 30 in good health and CMV-seropositive. In nucleotides, the sequence is TGTGCCAGCAGCCGGAGGGCGGTCCTCTATAGCAATCAGCCCCAGCATTTT. The translation is CASSRRAVLYSNQPQHF.